These 28 T cell receptor beta chains share one sample of origin, sequenced in a study of memory CD4+ T cells and cytomegalovirus serostatus. Single viable CD3+CD4+CD8-CD45RO+ cells were sorted as the memory CD4+ T cells. Sequencing used immunoSEQ multiplex PCR; TCRdb keeps in-frame clones, though not all of them. Of 50,000 to 70,000 clones listed, approximately 79% were seen once; the top ten hold about 0.86%. Specimen: memory CD4+ T cells from blood. These TCRs come from an adult in good health and CMV-seronegative.

The chain has TRBV15 and TRBJ2-7; D is possibly TRBD1 (5 bases). Germline CDR1 and CDR2: LNHNV and YYDKDF (reference sequence). V gave up 2 bases and J gave up 3 bases, with 17 bases separating them. This CDR3 is 16 amino acids long. This chain's CDR3 is CATSRRQQDGFYEQYF. The CDR3 DNA follows: TGTGCCACCAGCAGACGACAACAGGACGGATTCTACGAGCAGTACTTC.

This chain joins TRBV19 and TRBJ1-2; TRBD1 matches at 7 bases. CDR1 is LNHDA, CDR2 SQIVND, per germline (reference sequence). This CDR3 spans 16 amino acids. V lost 4 bases to trimming and J lost 5 bases; unmatched junction nucleotides: 13. This CDR3 reads CASSTIRQGASYGYTF. The CDR3 DNA sequence: TGTGCCAGTAGTACAATACGACAGGGTGCTTCGTATGGCTACACCTTC. Full variable domain (outside the CDR3, taken from reference TRBV19 and TRBJ1-2): DGGITQSPKYLFRKEGQNVTLSCEQNLNHDAMYWYRQDPGQGLRLIYYSQIVNDFQKGDIAEGYSVSREKKESFPLTVTSAQKNPTAFYLCASSTIRQGASYGYTFGSGTRLTVV.

J is TRBJ2-7 and V is TRBV19; the D call may be TRBD1 or TRBD2 (5 bases each). The CDR3 consists of 13 residues. The germline V and J ends were trimmed by 7 bases and 2 bases, with 12 bases remaining between them. From germline, CDR1 is LNHDA and CDR2 SQIVND (reference sequence). CDR3 region: CASTGADTYEQYF. The CDR3 region has the DNA TGTGCCAGTACCGGAGCGGACACCTACGAGCAGTACTTC.

CDR3 sequence: CASSPPLQASKLFF. The CDR3 region has the DNA TGTGCCAGCTCACCACCGCTACAGGCGTCAAAACTGTTTTTT. V is TRBV18 and J is TRBJ1-4; D perhaps matches TRBD1 (5 bases). Germline-derived CDR1 and CDR2 are KGHSH and LQKENI. Trimming took 0 bases from V and 10 from J, leaving 12 bases between them. The CDR3 contains 14 residues.

In its sample, this clone was seen a few times. The rearrangement links TRBV6-1 to TRBJ1-1, with unresolved D. Germline CDR1 is MNHNS and CDR2 is SASEGT. The V and J ends lost 2 bases and 1 base respectively, with 8 bases between them. The CDR3 loop spans 14 amino acids. CDR3 amino acids: CASSELLGNTEAFF. As DNA, the CDR3 is TGTGCCAGCAGTGAACTTCTGGGGAACACTGAAGCTTTCTTT.

The V call is TRBV30, the J call TRBJ1-5, with D unclear. Germline V gene lookup returns CDR1 GTSNPN and CDR2 SVGIG (reference sequence). The ends were cut back, 5 bases at V and 2 bases at J, with 25 bases in the middle. This CDR3 has 18 residues. The CDR3 DNA reads TGTGCCTGGCCCCTTACGCCTCCCGAAGGGTCACGCAATCAGCCCCAGCATTTT. Amino acid sequence: CAWPLTPPEGSRNQPQHF. Together with reference TRBV30 and TRBJ1-5, the CDR3 gives the full variable domain: SQTIHQWPATLVQPVGSPLSLECTVEGTSNPNLYWYRQAAGRGLQLLFYSVGIGQISSEVPQNLSASRPQDRQFILSSKKLLLSDSGFYLCAWPLTPPEGSRNQPQHFGDGTRLSIL.

CDR3 in DNA: TGTGCCAGCTCACTGGGGACATGGAATGAAAAACTGTTTTTT. Translating it yields CASSLGTWNEKLFF. The chain joins TRBV18 to TRBJ1-4; possibly TRBD1 for D (6 bases). Germline CDR1 and CDR2: KGHSH and LQKENI. Trimming stripped 4 bases from V and 5 bases from J, with 11 bases between. The CDR3 consists of 14 residues.

This rearrangement joins TRBV7-2 to TRBJ1-1; possibly TRBD1 for D (5 bases). Germline loops: CDR1 SGHTA, CDR2 FQGNSA. Trimming removed 4 bases at V and 4 bases at J, with 10 bases between. The CDR3 is made up of 13 amino acids. The CDR3 spells CASSSRQTTEAFF. In DNA, the CDR3 is TGTGCCAGCAGCTCACGACAGACCACTGAAGCTTTCTTT.

The gene calls are TRBV5-1 and TRBJ2-7; tentative D call: TRBD2 (5 bases). CDR3 length equals 14 residues. The germline CDR1 and CDR2 sequences are SGHRS and YFSETQ. V was pared by 4 bases and J by 4 bases, with 15 bases between. CDR3 sequence reads: CASSGGLGFYEQYF. CDR3 nucleotide sequence: TGCGCCAGCAGCGGAGGACTGGGGTTTTACGAGCAGTACTTC.

This clone was recorded only once. This chain joins TRBV7-9 and TRBJ2-7; TRBD2 agrees at 10 bases. V was clipped by 3 bases and J by 5 bases; unmatched bases: 16. The germline V gene encodes CDR1 SEHNR and CDR2 FQNEAQ (reference sequence). The CDR3 contains 18 residues. This CDR3 reads CASSFSRLAGVILDEQYF. In nucleotides, the CDR3 is TGTGCCAGCAGCTTCTCCAGGCTAGCGGGAGTCATATTGGACGAGCAGTACTTC.

The rearrangement joins TRBV19 to TRBJ2-7; TRBD1 matches at 9 bases. This CDR3 is built from 14 residues. CDR1 LNHDA and CDR2 SQIVND come from the germline V gene (reference sequence). The junction had 8 bases not matched to a gene; V was cut back by 5 bases and J by 6 bases. The DNA for the CDR3 is TGTGCCAGTAGTTTGGTGGACAGGGGCGGCGAGCAGTACTTC. This encodes CASSLVDRGGEQYF.

This clone has at least ten counts. The chain couples TRBV18 to TRBJ1-5; 8 bases align to TRBD1. This CDR3 has 15 amino acids. Germline trimming cut 2 bases from V and 4 bases from J; bases unmatched to any gene: 4. CDR1 and CDR2 (germline): KGHSH, LQKENI. The CDR3 nucleotides read TGTGCCAGCTCACCAATGGGACAGGAAAATCAGCCCCAGCATTTT. Its translation: CASSPMGQENQPQHF.

The chain joins TRBV29-1 to TRBJ1-1; D gene unclear. Deletions cut 7 bases from V and 0 bases from J, with 12 bases between. This CDR3 is built from 13 residues. Germline V lookup: CDR1 SQVTM, CDR2 ANQGSEA. CDR3: CSALAGMNTEAFF. The CDR3 coding sequence is TGCAGCGCCCTGGCCGGGATGAACACTGAAGCTTTCTTT.

The chain has TRBV28 and TRBJ2-7; 10 bases align to TRBD2. V was pared by 6 bases and J by 4 bases, with 6 bases of the junction left unmatched. CDR1 and CDR2 from the germline V gene are MDHEN and SYDVKM. CDR3 size: 14 residues. The CDR3 sequence: CASRETSGKYEQYF. In nucleotides, the CDR3 is TGTGCCAGCAGAGAAACTAGCGGGAAATACGAGCAGTACTTC.

The chain combines TRBV9 with TRBJ1-2, with unresolved D. The CDR3 loop spans 13 amino acids. Germline CDR1 and CDR2: SGDLS and YYNGEE. Trimming took off 4 bases at V and 4 bases at J, with 11 bases between the two ends. The CDR3 bases are TGTGCCAGCAGCTATGTAGGTAGCTATGGCTACACCTTC. Its translation is CASSYVGSYGYTF.

CDR3 amino acids: CASSSWQGGEKLFF. The CDR3 nucleotides read TGTGCCAGCAGCTCATGGCAGGGCGGTGAAAAACTGTTTTTT. V usage is TRBV7-8 and J usage is TRBJ1-4; possibly TRBD1 for D (5 bases). V lost 4 bases, J lost 7 bases, and 13 bases lay in between. The CDR3 is 14 residues long. Germline values: CDR1 SGHVS, CDR2 FQNEAQ. The full variable domain, its missing parts supplied by reference TRBV7-8 and TRBJ1-4, is GAGVSQSPRYKVAKRGQDVALRCDPISGHVSLFWYQQALGQGPEFLTYFQNEAQLDKSGLPSDRFFAERPEGSVSTLKIQRTQQEDSAVYLCASSSWQGGEKLFFGSGTQLSVL.

The rearrangement uses TRBV11-2 and TRBJ1-1, with unresolved D. Looked up from germline, CDR1 is SGHAT and CDR2 is FQNNGV. CDR3 length: 14 residues. V was cut by 1 base and J by 1 base, with 7 bases left in between. DNA for the CDR3: TGTGCCAGCAGCTTAGCACAGAGGAACACTGAAGCTTTCTTT. This gives the protein CASSLAQRNTEAFF.

The chain is built from TRBV5-5 and TRBJ2-5, with TRBD2 as a possible D gene (5 bases). The CDR3 loop spans 17 amino acids. Trimming shortened V by 0 bases and J by 5 bases, and 20 bases separated the two germline ends. Looked up from germline, CDR1 is SGHKS and CDR2 is YYEKEE (reference sequence). This chain's CDR3 is CASSLGLLASGKETQYF. CDR3 DNA: TGTGCCAGCAGCTTGGGCCTATTAGCGAGCGGCAAGGAGACCCAGTACTTC.

This clone was picked up a small number of times. This rearrangement joins TRBV5-6 to TRBJ1-2, with D hard to call. V lost 3 bases to trimming and J lost 9 bases, with 9 bases between them. Germline CDR1 is SGHDT and CDR2 is YYEEEE. This CDR3 has 11 amino acids. CDR3 nucleotide sequence: TGTGCCAGCAGCTCCAAAATGAGCTACACCTTC. Residues: CASSSKMSYTF.

A single count supports this clone. The chain joins TRBV9 to TRBJ2-1, with TRBD2 identical over 9 bases. Trimming at V came to 7 bases and at J to 9 bases, leaving 11 bases not matched to a gene. CDR3 length: 14 amino acids. The V gene's germline CDR1 is SGDLS and CDR2 YYNGEE. CDR3 residues: CASGGTSSRGEQFF. The DNA of the CDR3 is TGTGCCAGCGGCGGGACTAGCTCCCGGGGTGAGCAGTTCTTC.

CDR3 in DNA: TGTGCCAGCTCACAATGGACTAGCGGGGCTTCCTACGAGCAGTACTTC. Residues: CASSQWTSGASYEQYF. The V and J genes are TRBV18 and TRBJ2-7, with 12 nucleotides matching TRBD2. This CDR3 comprises 16 residues. The junction had 5 bases not matched to a gene; V was cut back by 4 bases and J by 1 base. From germline, CDR1 is KGHSH and CDR2 LQKENI.

The rearrangement uses TRBV6-5 and TRBJ1-1; TRBD1 aligns across 7 bases. The CDR3 has 14 residues. CDR1 and CDR2 from the germline V gene are MNHEY and SVGAGI. With 4 bases clipped from V and 4 bases from J, the junction kept 6 bases outside the gene matches. CDR3 coding DNA: TGTGCCAGCAGTTCCTCAGGGGGTATCACTGAAGCTTTCTTT. Its translation is CASSSSGGITEAFF.

This clone is a singleton in its sample. This chain joins TRBV7-9 and TRBJ2-2; possible D gene TRBD1, 6 bases. Trimming shortened V by 0 bases and J by 7 bases, and 12 bases separated the two germline ends. The CDR3 is made up of 15 amino acids. Germline values: CDR1 SEHNR, CDR2 FQNEAQ (reference sequence). CDR3 region: CASSLATDSGGELFF. The CDR3 DNA sequence: TGTGCCAGCAGCTTAGCTACGGACAGTGGCGGGGAGCTGTTTTTT.

V usage is TRBV5-1 and J usage is TRBJ2-7; the match to TRBD2 covers 10 bases. Looked up from germline, CDR1 is SGHRS and CDR2 is YFSETQ. Trimming removed 4 bases from V and 6 bases from J; junction bases left unmatched: 19. CDR3 length: 18 amino acids. This CDR3 reads CASSPVSGGADVSPEQYF. The CDR3 DNA reads as TGCGCCAGCAGCCCAGTGAGCGGGGGGGCCGATGTGAGCCCCGAGCAGTACTTC.

The chain joins TRBV7-8 to TRBJ2-7; D may be TRBD2 (5 bases). V lost 4 bases and J 0 bases, leaving 13 bases between the germline ends. This CDR3 contains 15 residues. Germline lookup yields CDR1 SGHVS and CDR2 FQNEAQ. As DNA, the CDR3 is TGTGCCAGCAGCTCAGGAGGATCCCCCTCCTACGAGCAGTACTTC. Translation gives CASSSGGSPSYEQYF.

The rearrangement links TRBV18 to TRBJ2-7, with a tentative D call TRBD2 (5 bases). The CDR3 covers 13 residues. V was shortened by 6 bases and J by 5 bases, with 14 bases between the two germline ends. Germline-derived CDR1 and CDR2 are KGHSH and LQKENI. CDR3 sequence (DNA): TGTGCCAGCTCGTACGGAGAGGGAAACGAGCAGTACTTC. Translating gives CASSYGEGNEQYF.

This clone is medium-sized (0.01 to 0.1%) within its sample. The V gene is TRBV2, the J gene TRBJ2-2; 10 bases are shared with TRBD1. The CDR3 sequence is 15 residues long. Germline V gene lookup returns CDR1 SNHLY and CDR2 FYNNEI. V shed 7 bases, J shed 7 bases, and the junction held 9 bases outside the gene matches. As DNA, the CDR3 is TGTGCCAGCAACCGGGACAGGGGAATAAACGGGGAGCTGTTTTTT. This gives the protein CASNRDRGINGELFF.

V gene TRBV6-1 combines with J gene TRBJ1-1; 7 bases are shared with TRBD1. The V gene end was trimmed by 5 bases and the J gene end by 1 base; junction bases not matched to a gene: 7. Germline V gene data show CDR1 as MNHNS and CDR2 as SASEGT. The CDR3 loop spans 15 amino acids. The CDR3 is CASSKGAGENTEAFF. As DNA, the CDR3 is TGTGCCAGCAGTAAGGGGGCAGGGGAGAACACTGAAGCTTTCTTT.